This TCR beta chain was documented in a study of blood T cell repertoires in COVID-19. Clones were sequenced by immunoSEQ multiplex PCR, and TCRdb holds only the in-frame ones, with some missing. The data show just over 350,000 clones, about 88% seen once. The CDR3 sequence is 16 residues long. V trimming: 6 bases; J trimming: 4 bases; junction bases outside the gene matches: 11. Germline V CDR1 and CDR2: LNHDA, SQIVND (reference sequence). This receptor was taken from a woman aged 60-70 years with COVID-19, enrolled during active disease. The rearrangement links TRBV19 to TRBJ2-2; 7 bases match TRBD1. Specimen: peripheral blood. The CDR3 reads CASRETGAPGTGELFF. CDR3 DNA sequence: TGTGCCAGTAGGGAAACAGGGGCGCCGGGCACCGGGGAGCTGTTTTTT.